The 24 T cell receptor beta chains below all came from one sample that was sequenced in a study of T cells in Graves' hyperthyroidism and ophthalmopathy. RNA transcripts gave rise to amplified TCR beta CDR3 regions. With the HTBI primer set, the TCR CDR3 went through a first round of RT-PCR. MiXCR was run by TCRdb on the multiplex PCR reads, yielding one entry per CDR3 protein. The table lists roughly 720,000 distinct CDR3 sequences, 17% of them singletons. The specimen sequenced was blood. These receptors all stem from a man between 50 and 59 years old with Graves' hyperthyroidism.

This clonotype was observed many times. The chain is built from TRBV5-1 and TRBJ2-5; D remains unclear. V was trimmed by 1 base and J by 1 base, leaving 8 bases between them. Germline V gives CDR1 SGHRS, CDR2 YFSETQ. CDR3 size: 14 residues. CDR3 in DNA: TGCGCCAGCAGCTTGTTTGAACCCCAAGAGACCCAGTACTTC. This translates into CASSLFEPQETQYF.

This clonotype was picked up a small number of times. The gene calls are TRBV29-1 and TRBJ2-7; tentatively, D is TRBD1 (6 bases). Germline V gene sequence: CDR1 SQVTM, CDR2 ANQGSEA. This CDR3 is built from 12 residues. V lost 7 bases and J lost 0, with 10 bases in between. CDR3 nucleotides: TGCAGCGCCCGGACAGACTCCTACGAGCAGTACTTC. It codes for CSARTDSYEQYF.

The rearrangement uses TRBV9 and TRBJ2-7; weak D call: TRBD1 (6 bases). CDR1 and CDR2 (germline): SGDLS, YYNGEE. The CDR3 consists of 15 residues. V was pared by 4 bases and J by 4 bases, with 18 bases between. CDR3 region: CASSLEPDSLYEQYF. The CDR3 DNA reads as TGTGCCAGCAGCTTGGAACCGGACAGTCTATACGAGCAGTACTTC. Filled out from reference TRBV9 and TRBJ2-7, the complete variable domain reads DSGVTQTPKHLITATGQRVTLRCSPRSGDLSVYWYQQSLDQGLQFLIQYYNGEERAKGNILERFSAQQFPDLHSELNLSSLELGDSALYFCASSLEPDSLYEQYFGPGTRLTVT.

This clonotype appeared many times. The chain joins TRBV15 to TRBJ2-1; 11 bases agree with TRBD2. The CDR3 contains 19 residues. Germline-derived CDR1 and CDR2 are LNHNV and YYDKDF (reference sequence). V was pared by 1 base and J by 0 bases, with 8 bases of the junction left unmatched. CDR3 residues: CATSRVGLAVMSSYNEQFF. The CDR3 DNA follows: TGTGCCACCAGCAGAGTGGGACTAGCGGTGATGAGCTCCTACAATGAGCAGTTCTTC.

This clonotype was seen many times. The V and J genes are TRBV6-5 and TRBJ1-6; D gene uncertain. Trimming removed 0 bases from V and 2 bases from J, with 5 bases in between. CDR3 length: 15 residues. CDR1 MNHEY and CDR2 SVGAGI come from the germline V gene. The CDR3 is CASSYSEPYNSPLHF. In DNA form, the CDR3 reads TGTGCCAGCAGTTACTCGGAACCCTATAATTCACCCCTCCACTTT.

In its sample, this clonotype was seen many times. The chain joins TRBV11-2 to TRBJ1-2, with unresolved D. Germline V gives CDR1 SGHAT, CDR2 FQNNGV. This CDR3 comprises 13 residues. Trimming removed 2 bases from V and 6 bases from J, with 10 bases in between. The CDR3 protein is CASSLNRLDGYTF. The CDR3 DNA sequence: TGTGCCAGCAGCTTAAACCGGTTGGATGGCTACACCTTC.

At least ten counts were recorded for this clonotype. The CDR3 sequence is CASSLGLAGFGLEQFF. Here the CDR3 DNA reads TGTGCCAGCAGCTTAGGACTAGCGGGCTTCGGGCTTGAGCAGTTCTTC. The chain couples TRBV7-6 to TRBJ2-1; 10 bases map to TRBD2. Unmatched junction bases numbered 9, after V lost 1 base and J lost 9 bases. The CDR3 has 16 residues. Germline lookup yields CDR1 SGHVS and CDR2 FNYEAQ. The complete variable domain, with remaining parts taken from reference TRBV7-6 and TRBJ2-1, reads GAGVSQSPRYKVTKRGQDVALRCDPISGHVSLYWYRQALGQGPEFLTYFNYEAQQDKSGLPNDRFSAERPEGSISTLTIQRTEQRDSAMYRCASSLGLAGFGLEQFFGPGTRLTVL.

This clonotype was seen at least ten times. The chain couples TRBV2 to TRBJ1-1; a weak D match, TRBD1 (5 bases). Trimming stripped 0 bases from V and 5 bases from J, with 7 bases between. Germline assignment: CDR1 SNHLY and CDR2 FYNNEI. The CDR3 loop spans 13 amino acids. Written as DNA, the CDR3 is TGTGCCAGCAGTGAAGCCGGGGGGACTGAAGCTTTCTTT. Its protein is CASSEAGGTEAFF.

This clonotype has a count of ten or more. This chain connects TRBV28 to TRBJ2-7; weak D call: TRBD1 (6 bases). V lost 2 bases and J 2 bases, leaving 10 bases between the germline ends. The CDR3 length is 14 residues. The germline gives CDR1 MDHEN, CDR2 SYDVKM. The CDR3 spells CASSLVGQTYEQYF. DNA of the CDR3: TGTGCCAGCAGTTTAGTAGGACAGACCTACGAGCAGTACTTC.

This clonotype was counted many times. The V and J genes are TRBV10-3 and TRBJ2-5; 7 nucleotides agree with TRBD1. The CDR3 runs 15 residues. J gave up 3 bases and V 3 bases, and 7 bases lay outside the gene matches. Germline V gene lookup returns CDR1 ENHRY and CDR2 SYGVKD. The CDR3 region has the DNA TGTGCCATCAGTGACAGGGGGTCGGCCGAAGAGACCCAGTACTTC. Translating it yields CAISDRGSAEETQYF.

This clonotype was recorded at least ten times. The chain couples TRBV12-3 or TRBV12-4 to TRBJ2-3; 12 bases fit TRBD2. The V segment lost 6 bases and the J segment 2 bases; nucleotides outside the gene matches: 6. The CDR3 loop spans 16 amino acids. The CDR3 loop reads CASSSWTSGTTDTQYF. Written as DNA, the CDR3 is TGTGCCAGCAGCTCCTGGACTAGCGGGACCACAGATACGCAGTATTTT.

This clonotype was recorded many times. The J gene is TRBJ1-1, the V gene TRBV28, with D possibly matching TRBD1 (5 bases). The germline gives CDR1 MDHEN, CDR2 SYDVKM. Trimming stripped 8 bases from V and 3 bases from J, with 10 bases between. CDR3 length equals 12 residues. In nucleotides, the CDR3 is TGTGCCAGCCTGGACACTTACACTGAAGCTTTCTTT. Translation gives CASLDTYTEAFF.

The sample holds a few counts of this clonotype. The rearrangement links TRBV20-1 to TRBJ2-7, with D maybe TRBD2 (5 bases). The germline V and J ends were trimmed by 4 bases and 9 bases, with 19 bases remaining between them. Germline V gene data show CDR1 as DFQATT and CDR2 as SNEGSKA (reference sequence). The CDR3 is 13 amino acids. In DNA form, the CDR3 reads TGCAGTGCTACGGAGCGGAGCCCTCCTGGGCAGTACTTC. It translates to CSATERSPPGQYF.

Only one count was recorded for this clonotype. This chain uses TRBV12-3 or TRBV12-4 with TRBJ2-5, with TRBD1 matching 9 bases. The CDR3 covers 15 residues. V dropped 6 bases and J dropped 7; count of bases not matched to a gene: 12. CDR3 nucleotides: TGTGCCAGCAGCAAGCCGGGACAGGGACGGGGGACCCAGTACTTC. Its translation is CASSKPGQGRGTQYF.

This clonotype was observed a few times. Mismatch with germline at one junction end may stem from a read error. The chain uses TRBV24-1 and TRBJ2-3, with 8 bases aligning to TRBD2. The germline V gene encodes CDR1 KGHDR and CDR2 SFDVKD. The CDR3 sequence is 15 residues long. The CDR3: CAASDLSGSADTQYF. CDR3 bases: TGTGCCGCCAGTGATTTGAGCGGGAGCGCAGATACGCAGTATTTT.

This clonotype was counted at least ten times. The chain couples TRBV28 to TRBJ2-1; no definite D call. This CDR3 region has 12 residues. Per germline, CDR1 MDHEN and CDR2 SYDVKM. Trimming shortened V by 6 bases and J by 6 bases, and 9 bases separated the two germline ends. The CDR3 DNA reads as TGTGCCAGCAGCTCCCGTGGCAATGAGCAGTTCTTC. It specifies CASSSRGNEQFF.

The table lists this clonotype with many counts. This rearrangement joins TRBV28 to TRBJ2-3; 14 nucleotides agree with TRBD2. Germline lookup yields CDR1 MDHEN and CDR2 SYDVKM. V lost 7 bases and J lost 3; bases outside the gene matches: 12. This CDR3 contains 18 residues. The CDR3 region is CASTYPGLAGDETDTQYF. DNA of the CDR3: TGTGCCAGCACCTACCCGGGACTAGCGGGAGATGAGACAGATACGCAGTATTTT.

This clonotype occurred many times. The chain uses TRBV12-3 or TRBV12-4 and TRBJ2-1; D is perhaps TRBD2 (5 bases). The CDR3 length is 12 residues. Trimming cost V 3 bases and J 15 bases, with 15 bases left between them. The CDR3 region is CASSLRRAIPFF. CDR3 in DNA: TGTGCCAGCAGTTTGAGGCGGGCCATACCGTTCTTC.

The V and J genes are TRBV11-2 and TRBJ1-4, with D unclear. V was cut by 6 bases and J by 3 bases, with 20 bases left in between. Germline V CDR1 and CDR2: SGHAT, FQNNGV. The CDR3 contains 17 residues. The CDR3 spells CASRPNLNRQSNEKLFF. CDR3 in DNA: TGTGCCAGCAGACCTAACCTGAACCGCCAGTCTAATGAAAAACTGTTTTTT.

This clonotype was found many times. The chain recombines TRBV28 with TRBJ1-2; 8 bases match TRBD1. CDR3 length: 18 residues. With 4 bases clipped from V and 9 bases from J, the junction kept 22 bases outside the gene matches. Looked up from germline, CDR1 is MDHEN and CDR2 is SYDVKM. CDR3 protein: CASSSPGQAQPSAISYTF. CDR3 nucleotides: TGTGCCAGCAGTTCTCCGGGACAGGCACAACCGTCAGCTATTAGCTACACCTTC.

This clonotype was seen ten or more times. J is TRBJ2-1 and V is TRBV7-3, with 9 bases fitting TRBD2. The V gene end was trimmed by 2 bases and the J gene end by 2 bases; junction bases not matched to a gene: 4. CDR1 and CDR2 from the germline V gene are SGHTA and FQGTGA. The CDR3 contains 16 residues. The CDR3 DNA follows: TGTGCCAGCAGCTTAGGCGGGAGGGCCACCTACAATGAGCAGTTCTTC. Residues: CASSLGGRATYNEQFF.

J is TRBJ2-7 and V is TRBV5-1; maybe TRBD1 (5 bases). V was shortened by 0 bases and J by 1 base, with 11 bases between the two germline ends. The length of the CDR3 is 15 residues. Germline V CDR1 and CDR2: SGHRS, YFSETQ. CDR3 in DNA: TGCGCCAGCAGCTTGGCGGCAGGGCCTTCCTACGAGCAGTACTTC. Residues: CASSLAAGPSYEQYF.

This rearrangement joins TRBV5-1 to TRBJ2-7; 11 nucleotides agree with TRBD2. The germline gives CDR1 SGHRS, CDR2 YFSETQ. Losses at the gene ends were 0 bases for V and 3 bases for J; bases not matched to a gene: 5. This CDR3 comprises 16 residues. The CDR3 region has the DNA TGCGCCAGCAGCTTGGCTTCTACTAGCGGGAGCTACGAGCAGTACTTC. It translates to CASSLASTSGSYEQYF.

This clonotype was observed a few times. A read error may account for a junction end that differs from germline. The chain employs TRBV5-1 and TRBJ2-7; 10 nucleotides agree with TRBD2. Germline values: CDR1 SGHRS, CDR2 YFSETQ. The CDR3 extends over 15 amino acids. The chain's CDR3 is CGSSLTSGRAYEQYF. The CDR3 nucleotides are TGCGGCAGCAGCTTGACGAGCGGGAGGGCCTACGAGCAGTACTTC.